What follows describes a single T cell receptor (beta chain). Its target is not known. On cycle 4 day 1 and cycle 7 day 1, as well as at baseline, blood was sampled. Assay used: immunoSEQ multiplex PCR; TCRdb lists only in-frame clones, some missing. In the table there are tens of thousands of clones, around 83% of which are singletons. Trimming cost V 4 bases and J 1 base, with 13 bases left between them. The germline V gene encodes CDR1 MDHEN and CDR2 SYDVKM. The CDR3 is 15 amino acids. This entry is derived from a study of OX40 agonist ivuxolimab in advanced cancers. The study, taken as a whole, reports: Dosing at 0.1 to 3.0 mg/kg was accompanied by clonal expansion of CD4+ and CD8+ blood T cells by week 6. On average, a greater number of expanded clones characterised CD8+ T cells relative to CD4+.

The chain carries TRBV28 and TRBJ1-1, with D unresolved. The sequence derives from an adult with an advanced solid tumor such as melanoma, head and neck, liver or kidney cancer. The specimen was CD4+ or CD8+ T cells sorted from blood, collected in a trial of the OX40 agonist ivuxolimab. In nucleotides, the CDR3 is TGTGCCAGCAGTTCACCCGGGTCAGGGAACACTGAAGCTTTCTTT. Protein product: CASSSPGSGNTEAFF.